The 2 T cell receptor beta chains listed next were all sequenced from one sample in a study of T cells in Graves' hyperthyroidism and ophthalmopathy. The investigators amplified TCR beta CDR3 regions from RNA transcripts. Using the HTBI primer set, a first-round RT-PCR was run on the TCR CDR3. TCRdb ran MiXCR on the multiplex PCR reads and lists one entry per CDR3 protein. The sample consists of some 600,000 distinct CDR3 sequences, approximately 15% of them appearing once. The source material was blood. These receptors originate from a woman in her 30s with Graves' hyperthyroidism that later progressed to Graves' ophthalmopathy.

V usage is TRBV28 and J usage is TRBJ2-7; 7 bases match TRBD1. The germline V gene encodes CDR1 MDHEN and CDR2 SYDVKM. V lost 4 bases and J lost 0; bases outside the gene matches: 12. The CDR3 has 17 amino acids. CDR3 sequence (DNA): TGTGCCAGCAGTTCCCCGGGACAGTTTCAGAGCTCCTACGAGCAGTACTTC. Protein: CASSSPGQFQSSYEQYF.

The J gene is TRBJ2-5, the V gene TRBV18; 7 positions match TRBD1. V was pared by 3 bases and J by 1 base, with 5 bases of the junction left unmatched. This CDR3 comprises 15 residues. Germline CDR1 and CDR2: KGHSH and LQKENI. The DNA of the CDR3 is TGTGCCAGCTCACCCGGACAGGAGGTCCAAGAGACCCAGTACTTC. This sequence encodes CASSPGQEVQETQYF.